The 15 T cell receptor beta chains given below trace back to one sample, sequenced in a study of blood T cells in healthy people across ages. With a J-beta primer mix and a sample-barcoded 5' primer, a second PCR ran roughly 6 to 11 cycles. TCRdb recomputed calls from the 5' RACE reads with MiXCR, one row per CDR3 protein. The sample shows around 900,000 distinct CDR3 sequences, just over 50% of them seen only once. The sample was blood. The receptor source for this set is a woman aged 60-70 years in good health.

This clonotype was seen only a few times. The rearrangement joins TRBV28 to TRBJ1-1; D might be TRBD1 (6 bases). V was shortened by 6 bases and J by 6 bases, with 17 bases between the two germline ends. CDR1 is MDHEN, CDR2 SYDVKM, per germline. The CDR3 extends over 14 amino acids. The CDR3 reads CASSRGQLTPEAFF. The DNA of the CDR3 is TGTGCCAGCAGCCGAGGACAGCTTACCCCTGAAGCTTTCTTT.

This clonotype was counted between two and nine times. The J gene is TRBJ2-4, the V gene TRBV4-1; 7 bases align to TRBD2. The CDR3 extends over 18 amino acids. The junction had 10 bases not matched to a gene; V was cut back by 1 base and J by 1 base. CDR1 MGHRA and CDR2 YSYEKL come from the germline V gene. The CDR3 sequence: CASSQGSQAGRAKNIQYF. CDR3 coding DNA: TGCGCCAGCAGCCAAGGCTCCCAAGCGGGACGGGCCAAAAACATTCAGTACTTC.

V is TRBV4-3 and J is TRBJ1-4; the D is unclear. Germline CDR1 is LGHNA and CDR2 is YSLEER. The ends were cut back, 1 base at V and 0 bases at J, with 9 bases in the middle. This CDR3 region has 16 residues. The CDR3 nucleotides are TGCGCCAGCAGCCAAGGACTAATCGCAACTAATGAAAAACTGTTTTTT. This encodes CASSQGLIATNEKLFF.

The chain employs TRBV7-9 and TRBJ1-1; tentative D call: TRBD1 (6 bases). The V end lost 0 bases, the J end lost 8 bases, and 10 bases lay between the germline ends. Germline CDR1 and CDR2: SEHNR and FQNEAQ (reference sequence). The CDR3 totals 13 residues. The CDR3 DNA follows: TGTGCCAGCAGCTTAGCCCCGACAGGAGAAGCTTTCTTT. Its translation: CASSLAPTGEAFF.

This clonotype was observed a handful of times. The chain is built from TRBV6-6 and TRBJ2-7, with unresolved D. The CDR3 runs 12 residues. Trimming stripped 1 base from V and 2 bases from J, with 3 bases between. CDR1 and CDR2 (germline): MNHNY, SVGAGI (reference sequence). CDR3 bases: TGTGCCAGCAGTTACTTTCCCTACGAGCAGTACTTC. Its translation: CASSYFPYEQYF.

As DNA, the CDR3 is TGTGCCAGCAGCTTAGCGTTGGGGTATTACAATGAGCAGTTCTTC. It codes for CASSLALGYYNEQFF. The chain is built from TRBV7-2 and TRBJ2-1; D is unclear. The length of the CDR3 is 15 residues. The V and J ends lost 0 bases and 4 bases respectively, with 10 bases between them. The V gene's germline CDR1 is SGHTA and CDR2 FQGNSA.

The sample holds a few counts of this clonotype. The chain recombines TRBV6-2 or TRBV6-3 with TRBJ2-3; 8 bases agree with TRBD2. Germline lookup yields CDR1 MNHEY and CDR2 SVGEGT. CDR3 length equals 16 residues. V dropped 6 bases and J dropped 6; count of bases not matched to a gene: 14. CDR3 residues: CASRLLTSGSSDTQYF. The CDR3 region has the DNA TGTGCCAGCAGATTACTAACCAGCGGGAGTTCGGATACGCAGTATTTT.

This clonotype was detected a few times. The CDR3 sequence: CASQRTGRLETQYF. Written as DNA, the CDR3 is TGTGCCAGCCAACGCACGGGGCGCCTAGAGACCCAGTACTTC. The genes are TRBV18 and TRBJ2-5, with D perhaps TRBD1 or TRBD2 (5 bases each). Germline-derived CDR1 and CDR2 are KGHSH and LQKENI. V lost 8 bases, J lost 4 bases, and 17 bases lay in between. This CDR3 has 14 amino acids.

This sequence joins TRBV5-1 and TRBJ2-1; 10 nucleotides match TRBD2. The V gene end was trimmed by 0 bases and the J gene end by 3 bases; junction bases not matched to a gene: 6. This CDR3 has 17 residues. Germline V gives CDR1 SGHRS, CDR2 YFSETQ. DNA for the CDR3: TGCGCCAGCAGCTTGGGGTCTAGCGGGGGAGGCTACAATGAGCAGTTCTTC. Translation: CASSLGSSGGGYNEQFF.

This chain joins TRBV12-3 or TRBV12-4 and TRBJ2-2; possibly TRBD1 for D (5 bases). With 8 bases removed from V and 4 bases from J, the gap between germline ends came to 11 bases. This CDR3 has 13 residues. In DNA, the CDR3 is TGTGCCAGCGCCGACAGCGCCACCGGGGAGCTGTTTTTT. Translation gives CASADSATGELFF.

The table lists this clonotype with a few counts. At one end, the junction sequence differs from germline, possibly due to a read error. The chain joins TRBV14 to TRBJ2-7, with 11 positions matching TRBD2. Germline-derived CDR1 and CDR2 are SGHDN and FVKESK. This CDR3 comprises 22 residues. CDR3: CASSQDKGSHQGGTSGSYGQYF. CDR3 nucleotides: TGTGCCAGCAGCCAAGATAAGGGGTCCCACCAAGGGGGTACTAGCGGGAGTTACGGGCAGTACTTC.

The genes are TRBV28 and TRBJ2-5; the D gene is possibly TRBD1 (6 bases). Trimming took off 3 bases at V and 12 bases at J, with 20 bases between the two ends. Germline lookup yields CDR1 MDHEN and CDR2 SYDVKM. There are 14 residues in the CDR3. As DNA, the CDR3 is TGTGCCAGCAGTTTCACCTCACAGGGCCGGATTGAGTACTTC. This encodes CASSFTSQGRIEYF.

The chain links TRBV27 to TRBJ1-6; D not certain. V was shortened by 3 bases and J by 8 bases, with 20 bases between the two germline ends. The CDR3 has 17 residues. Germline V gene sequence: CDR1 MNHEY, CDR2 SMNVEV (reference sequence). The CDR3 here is CASSFVAMGGWDSPLHF. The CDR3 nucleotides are TGTGCCAGCAGTTTCGTAGCAATGGGAGGTTGGGATTCACCCCTCCACTTT.

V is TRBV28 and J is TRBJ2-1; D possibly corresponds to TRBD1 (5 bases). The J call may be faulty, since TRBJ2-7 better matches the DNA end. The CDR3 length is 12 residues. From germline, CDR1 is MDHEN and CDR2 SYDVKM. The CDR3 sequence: CASRTAPCGQYF. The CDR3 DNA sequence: TGTGCCAGCAGGACAGCTCCTTGTGGGCAGTACTTC.

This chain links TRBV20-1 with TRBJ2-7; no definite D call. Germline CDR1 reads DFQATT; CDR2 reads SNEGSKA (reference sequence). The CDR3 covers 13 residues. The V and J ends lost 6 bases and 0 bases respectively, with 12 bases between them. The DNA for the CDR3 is TGCAGTGCCACCGGGTCGAACTCCTACGAGCAGTACTTC. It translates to CSATGSNSYEQYF.